Each of the 2 T cell receptor beta chains below was sequenced from the same sample in a study of cytomegalovirus exposure and HLA in healthy donors. PCR primers comprised 60 Vbeta and 13 Jbeta primers. Data came from immunoSEQ multiplex PCR; TCRdb stores just in-frame clones and leaves some out. Of 150,000 to 200,000 clones listed, more than 75% are singletons. What was sequenced was PBMCs. The receptor source for this set is a man in his late teens or twenties in good health and CMV-seropositive.

The chain joins TRBV15 to TRBJ2-5, with D possibly being TRBD2 (7 bases). V was clipped by 3 bases and J by 2 bases, with 13 bases between them. The germline gives CDR1 LNHNV, CDR2 YYDKDF (reference sequence). CDR3 length: 15 residues. The CDR3 DNA reads as TGTGCCACCAGCAGGAACGGGGGGACACAAGAGACCCAGTACTTC. Its protein is CATSRNGGTQETQYF.

This chain connects TRBV7-8 to TRBJ1-4; D gene ambiguous. This CDR3 comprises 13 residues. Germline CDR1 reads SGHVS; CDR2 reads FQNEAQ. V was trimmed by 0 bases and J by 7 bases, leaving 6 bases between them. This chain's CDR3 is CASSLAQTEKLFF. CDR3 DNA: TGTGCCAGCAGCTTAGCACAGACTGAAAAACTGTTTTTT.